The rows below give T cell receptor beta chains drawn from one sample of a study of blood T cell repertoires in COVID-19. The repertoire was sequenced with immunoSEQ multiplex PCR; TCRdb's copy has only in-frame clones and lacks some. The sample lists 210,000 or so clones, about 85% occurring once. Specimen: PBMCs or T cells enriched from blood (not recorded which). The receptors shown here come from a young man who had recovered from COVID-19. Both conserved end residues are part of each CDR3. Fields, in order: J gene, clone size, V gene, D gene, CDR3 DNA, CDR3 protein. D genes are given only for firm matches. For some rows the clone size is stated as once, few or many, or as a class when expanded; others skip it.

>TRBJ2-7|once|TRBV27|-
TGTGCCAGCAGTACAGCCCAGGGCACGCCCTACGAGCAGTACTTC
CASSTAQGTPYEQYF
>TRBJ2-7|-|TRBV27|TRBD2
TGTGCCAGCAGTCCGGGACTAGCGGGAAGCTCCTACGAGCAGTACTTC
CASSPGLAGSSYEQYF
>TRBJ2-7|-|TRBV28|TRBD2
TGTGCCAGCAGTTCTGGAGCGGGAACCACTCGTGAGCAGTACTTC
CASSSGAGTTREQYF
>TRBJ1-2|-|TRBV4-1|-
TGCGCCAGCAGCCAAGCGGCAGGTATCGTCCACTATGGCTACACCTTC
CASSQAAGIVHYGYTF
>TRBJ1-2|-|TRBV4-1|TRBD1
TGCGCCAGCAGCCAATTGACAGGGGCTAGCTATGGCTACACCTTC
CASSQLTGASYGYTF
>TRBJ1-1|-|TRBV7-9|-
TGTGCCAGCAGCTCCCGATCGATACGGGGCACTGAAGCTTTCTTT
CASSSRSIRGTEAFF
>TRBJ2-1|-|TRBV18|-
TGTGCCAGCTCACCACTTCCTAGGCAGGGTGGGGACAATGAGCAGTTCTTC
CASSPLPRQGGDNEQFF
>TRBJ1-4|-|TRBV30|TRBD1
TGTGCCTGGAGGGACAGGGAAAAACTGTTTTTT
CAWRDREKLFF
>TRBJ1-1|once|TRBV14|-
TGTGCCAGCAGCGGGTTGACAGGAGTTTTCACTGAAGCTTTCTTT
CASSGLTGVFTEAFF
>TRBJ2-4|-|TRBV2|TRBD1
TGTGCCAGTGGGACAGGAGGTCCCAAAAACATTCAGTACTTC
CASGTGGPKNIQYF
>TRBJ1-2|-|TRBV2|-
TGTGCCAGCCGACCCCAGGGCTATGGCTACACCTTC
CASRPQGYGYTF
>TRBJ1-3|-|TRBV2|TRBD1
TGTGCCAGCAGGGGGCCGACAGGGCGCTCTGGAAACACCATATATTTT
CASRGPTGRSGNTIYF
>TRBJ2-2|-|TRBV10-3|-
TGTGCCATCAGTGACACGGGGCAGGGGCCAAACGGGGAGCTGTTTTTT
CAISDTGQGPNGELFF
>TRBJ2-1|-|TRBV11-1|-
TGTGCCAGCAGCTTAGAGGGGGGGCCGTACAATGAGCAGTTCTTC
CASSLEGGPYNEQFF
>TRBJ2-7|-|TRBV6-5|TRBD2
TGTGCCAGCAGAGCGGGGGAAAGCTACGAGCAGTACTTC
CASRAGESYEQYF
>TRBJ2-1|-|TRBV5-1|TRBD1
TGCGCCAGCTATAACCGACAGGGCCGGAATGAGCAGTTCTTC
CASYNRQGRNEQFF
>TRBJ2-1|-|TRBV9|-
TGTGCCAGCAGCGGAGTGAATCGCGATGAGCAGTTCTTC
CASSGVNRDEQFF
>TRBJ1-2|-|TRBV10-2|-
TGCGCCAGCAGTGAGTCAGGCGGCAACTATGGCTACACCTTC
CASSESGGNYGYTF
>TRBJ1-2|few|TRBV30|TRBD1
TGTGCCTGGAGGGGACCTACAGGGGGTGGCTACACCTTC
CAWRGPTGGGYTF
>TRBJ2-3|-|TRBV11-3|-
TGTGCCAGCAGCTTCACACGGGGGGCTTTCGCAGATACGCAGTATTTT
CASSFTRGAFADTQYF
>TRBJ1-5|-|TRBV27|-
TGTGCCAGCAGGAGAGAGAATCAGCCCCAGCATTTT
CASRRENQPQHF
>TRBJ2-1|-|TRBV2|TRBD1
TGTGCCAGCAGTGTATGGACAGGGGCAAGTAGTATACTCTTC
CASSVWTGASSILF
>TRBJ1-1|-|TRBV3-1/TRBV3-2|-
TGTGCCAGCAGCCAGATGTTGGGCCTGGGGCGAATGAACACTGAAGCTTTCTTT
CASSQMLGLGRMNTEAFF
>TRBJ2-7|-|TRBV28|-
TGTGCCAGCAGTTTTACCCGGGAGACATACGAGCAGTACTTC
CASSFTRETYEQYF
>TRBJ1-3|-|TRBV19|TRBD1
TGTGCCAGTAGCTACGAGGGACAGGGTGGAAACACCATATATTTT
CASSYEGQGGNTIYF
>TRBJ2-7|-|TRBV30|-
TGTGCCTGGAGTGTACAGGTGCTTCCCTACGAGCAGTACTTC
CAWSVQVLPYEQYF
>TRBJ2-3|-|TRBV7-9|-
TGTGCCAGCAGCTCGGACCTACGGATCCTGGGGCCAGATACGCAGTATTTT
CASSSDLRILGPDTQYF
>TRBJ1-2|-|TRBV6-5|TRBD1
TGTGCCAGCAGTTACTCGACAGGGGTCGGGTATGGCTACACCTTC
CASSYSTGVGYGYTF
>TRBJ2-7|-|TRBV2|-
TGTGCCAGCAGTGAAGTCGGGAAGTGGGGTTCGGGTGAGCAGTACTTC
CASSEVGKWGSGEQYF
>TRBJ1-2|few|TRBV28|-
TGTGCCAGCACTACAGGAGCTAACTATGGCTACACCTTC
CASTTGANYGYTF
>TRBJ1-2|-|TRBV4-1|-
TGCGCCAGCAGCCAAGCCCACAGGGCGGTCGGTTTTAATGATGGCTACACCTTC
CASSQAHRAVGFNDGYTF
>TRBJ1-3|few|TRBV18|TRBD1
TGTGCCAGCTCGCAGGCGGGACAGGGCTTCTCTGGAAACACCATATATTTT
CASSQAGQGFSGNTIYF
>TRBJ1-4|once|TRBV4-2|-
TGTGCCAGCAGCCCAGGGGAGTTGGGCGAAAAACTGTTTTTT
CASSPGELGEKLFF
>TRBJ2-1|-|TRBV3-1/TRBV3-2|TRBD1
TGTGCCAGCAGCCAAGGAGCAGGGGGATTCGTCGATGAGCAGTTCTTC
CASSQGAGGFVDEQFF
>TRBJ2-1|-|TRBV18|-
TGTGCCAGCTCACCACCGGCACGGCGGTCCTACAATGAGCAGTTCTTC
CASSPPARRSYNEQFF
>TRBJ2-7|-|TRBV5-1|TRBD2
TGCGCCAGCAGCGGGCGGGGGGGCGCATACGACGAGCAGTACTTC
CASSGRGGAYDEQYF
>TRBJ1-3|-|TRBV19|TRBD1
TGTGCCAGTAGTAGACAAGGCACAGGGGTTGGAAACACCATATATTTT
CASSRQGTGVGNTIYF
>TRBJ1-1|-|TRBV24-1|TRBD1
TGTGCCACCAGTGATTCGGACAGGGGGAACACTGAAGCTTTCTTT
CATSDSDRGNTEAFF
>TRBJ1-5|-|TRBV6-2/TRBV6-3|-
TGTGCCAGCAGTTACGCCCTAGGCAGTCCGATGCCCCAGCATTTT
CASSYALGSPMPQHF
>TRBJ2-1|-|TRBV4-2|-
TGTGCCAGCAGCCAAGAGAGGCAGGGGAGCTACAATGAGCAGTTCTTC
CASSQERQGSYNEQFF
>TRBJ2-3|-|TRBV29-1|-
TGCAGCGTCGAGTCCTATTCGGGAGATACGCAGTATTTT
CSVESYSGDTQYF
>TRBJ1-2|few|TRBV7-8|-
TGTGCCAGCAGCTTAGACACTAACTATGGCTACACCTTC
CASSLDTNYGYTF